The 29 T cell receptor beta chains presented below share a single source sample, sequenced in a study of T cells in Graves' hyperthyroidism and ophthalmopathy. Researchers took RNA transcripts and amplified the TCR beta CDR3 regions from them. During a first-round RT-PCR of the TCR CDR3, the HTBI primer set was used. Via MiXCR, TCRdb re-called the multiplex PCR reads, giving one row per CDR3 protein. The repertoire holds around 620,000 distinct CDR3 sequences, with over 12% as singletons. Sequencing was done on a sample of blood. These receptors were collected from a woman aged 18-29 years with Graves' ophthalmopathy.

This clonotype has ten or more counts. This rearrangement joins TRBV20-1 to TRBJ2-1; TRBD2 might be the D (6 bases). The germline CDR1 and CDR2 sequences are DFQATT and SNEGSKA (reference sequence). V was clipped by 3 bases and J by 2 bases, with 11 bases between them. This CDR3 is built from 14 residues. CDR3 sequence: CSARKREAYNEQFF. In DNA, the CDR3 is TGCAGTGCTAGGAAGAGGGAGGCCTACAATGAGCAGTTCTTC.

This clonotype has a count of ten or more. This sequence joins TRBV6-6 and TRBJ2-3, with 11 bases aligning to TRBD2. The CDR3 runs 18 residues. Germline lookup yields CDR1 MNHNY and CDR2 SVGAGI (reference sequence). Trimming removed 0 bases from V and 3 bases from J; junction bases left unmatched: 8. The CDR3 protein is CASSYSRLAGIGTDTQYF. CDR3 bases: TGTGCCAGCAGTTACTCGCGACTAGCGGGAATCGGGACAGATACGCAGTATTTT.

The chain combines TRBV20-1 with TRBJ2-7; 9 positions agree with TRBD2. With V trimmed by 3 bases and J by 2 bases, 5 bases remained unmatched. Germline CDR1 reads DFQATT; CDR2 reads SNEGSKA (reference sequence). The CDR3 is 14 residues long. For the CDR3, the DNA is TGCAGTGCTAGGGGACTAGCTCTACCCTACGAGCAGTACTTC. Translation: CSARGLALPYEQYF.

In this sample, this clonotype turned up a few times. This chain's CDR3 is CASSLSRTYPRNSPLHF. The CDR3, as DNA: TGTGCCAGCAGTTTATCTCGGACCTATCCGAGGAATTCACCCCTCCACTTT. The rearrangement uses TRBV27 and TRBJ1-6; D remains ambiguous. Deletions cut 0 bases from V and 7 bases from J, with 16 bases between. Looked up from germline, CDR1 is MNHEY and CDR2 is SMNVEV (reference sequence). The CDR3 runs 17 residues.

This clonotype was observed many times. The gene calls are TRBV28 and TRBJ2-7, with unresolved D. CDR1 is MDHEN and CDR2 is SYDVKM in the germline V gene. This CDR3 region has 11 residues. Trimming took off 2 bases at V and 4 bases at J, with 3 bases between the two ends. CDR3 coding DNA: TGTGCCAGCAGTTTAATATACGAGCAGTACTTC. Amino acids: CASSLIYEQYF.

In its sample, this clonotype was seen a few times. The gene calls are TRBV2 and TRBJ2-1; TRBD1 matches 9 bases. With 6 bases clipped from V and 5 bases from J, the junction kept 8 bases outside the gene matches. Germline V gene sequence: CDR1 SNHLY, CDR2 FYNNEI. The CDR3 is 15 residues long. The CDR3 DNA reads as TGTGCCAGCAGCCGGACAGGGGTAGGGAACAATGAGCAGTTCTTC. Translated, it gives CASSRTGVGNNEQFF.

This clonotype was counted at least ten times. This rearrangement joins TRBV12-3 or TRBV12-4 to TRBJ1-1, with TRBD1 as a possible D gene (6 bases). This CDR3 contains 12 residues. The V end was cut by 6 bases, the J end by 8 bases, with 13 bases between. CDR3 sequence reads: CASRFTGTEAFF. CDR3 bases: TGTGCCAGCAGATTCACCGGGACAGAAGCTTTCTTT.

With regard to this clonotype: This sequence may be a read error, since a much larger clone differs from it by one base. The V call is TRBV12-3 or TRBV12-4, the J call TRBJ2-5; TRBD2 aligns across 8 bases. Trimming removed 5 bases from V and 9 bases from J; junction bases left unmatched: 8. The CDR3 contains 13 residues. CDR3 sequence (DNA): TGTGCCAGCAGTCCGGGGGCGGGAGGAGCCCAGTACTTC. Translation: CASSPGAGGAQYF.

This clonotype has ten or more counts. The V gene is TRBV3-1, the J gene TRBJ1-2; weak D call: TRBD1 (6 bases). This CDR3 region has 13 residues. The germline V gene has CDR1 LGHDT and CDR2 YNNKEL (reference sequence). Trimming removed 4 bases at V and 6 bases at J, with 12 bases between. CDR3 nucleotide sequence: TGTGCCAGCAGCCCACAGGGTATGGATGGCTACACCTTC. Its translation is CASSPQGMDGYTF.

This clonotype has just a few counts. The J gene is TRBJ2-7, the V gene TRBV27; TRBD1 aligns across 8 bases. The CDR3 runs 15 residues. The J segment lost 4 bases and the V segment lost 5 bases, leaving 10 bases of the junction unmatched. The V gene's germline CDR1 is MNHEY and CDR2 SMNVEV (reference sequence). CDR3 amino acids: CASSPLPGGPYEQYF. The CDR3 DNA follows: TGTGCCAGCAGTCCCCTCCCAGGGGGCCCTTACGAGCAGTACTTC.

The genes are TRBV4-3 and TRBJ1-3; D ambiguous. V lost 2 bases and J lost 2, with 7 bases in between. Germline V gives CDR1 LGHNA, CDR2 YSLEER. This CDR3 spans 14 amino acids. The CDR3 spells CASSQWWAGNTIYF. The CDR3, as DNA: TGCGCCAGCAGCCAATGGTGGGCTGGAAACACCATATATTTT.

This clonotype was picked up many times. This chain uses TRBV2 with TRBJ2-2; a possible D gene is TRBD2 (5 bases). This CDR3 region has 12 residues. From germline, CDR1 is SNHLY and CDR2 FYNNEI. Trimming stripped 10 bases from V and 7 bases from J, with 13 bases between. The CDR3 sequence is CAIRIRGGELFF. The CDR3 nucleotides are TGTGCCATCCGAATCCGGGGCGGGGAGCTGTTTTTT.

In this sample, this clonotype turned up many times. The chain uses TRBV4-1 and TRBJ2-2; possibly TRBD1 for D (6 bases). CDR3 size: 14 residues. The germline V gene has CDR1 MGHRA and CDR2 YSYEKL. Trimming stripped 1 base from V and 6 bases from J, with 9 bases between. The CDR3 protein is CASSQGTGSGELFF. The CDR3 DNA is TGCGCCAGCAGCCAAGGTACAGGGTCCGGGGAGCTGTTTTTT.

The CDR3 DNA follows: TGTGCCAGCGCCACGGGGCCAGGGGACTATGGCTACACCTTC. Translating gives CASATGPGDYGYTF. The J gene is TRBJ1-2, the V gene TRBV9; D is possibly TRBD1 (6 bases). V lost 7 bases to trimming and J lost 3 bases, with 16 bases between them. The CDR3 consists of 14 residues. Germline lookup yields CDR1 SGDLS and CDR2 YYNGEE.

This clonotype was found many times. CDR3 loop: CSVGTRSLEQYF. In DNA, the CDR3 is TGCAGTGTCGGGACAAGATCCCTCGAGCAGTACTTC. The rearrangement links TRBV20-1 to TRBJ2-7; the D gene is possibly TRBD1 (6 bases). This CDR3 has 12 amino acids. Germline V gene lookup returns CDR1 DFQATT and CDR2 SNEGSKA (reference sequence). Trimming stripped 7 bases from V and 6 bases from J, with 16 bases between.

At least ten counts were recorded for this clonotype. The V call is TRBV30, the J call TRBJ1-2, with 10 bases fitting TRBD1. Trimming cost V 0 bases and J 8 bases; bases outside gene matches: 9. Per germline, CDR1 GTSNPN and CDR2 SVGIG (reference sequence). This CDR3 has 15 amino acids. The CDR3 DNA reads as TGTGCCTGGAGTGTACAAGACAGGGGGCCCGGAGGCTACACCTTC. It codes for CAWSVQDRGPGGYTF.

V usage is TRBV7-9 and J usage is TRBJ1-5, with 9 bases aligning to TRBD1. Germline loops: CDR1 SEHNR, CDR2 FQNEAQ (reference sequence). The CDR3 totals 13 residues. The ends lost 1 base at V and 16 bases at J; junction bases unmatched: 8. CDR3 sequence: CASSLEGDRVYHF. CDR3 nucleotide sequence: TGTGCCAGCAGCTTAGAGGGGGACAGGGTGTATCATTTT.

This clonotype was seen at least ten times. The chain has TRBV18 and TRBJ2-2, with TRBD1 matching over 9 bases. The germline V gene encodes CDR1 KGHSH and CDR2 LQKENI. The CDR3 contains 15 residues. Trimming took 2 bases from V and 7 from J; bases not matched to a gene: 5. The CDR3 loop reads CASSPNRQGDGELFF. CDR3 nucleotide sequence: TGTGCCAGCTCACCAAACCGACAGGGGGACGGGGAGCTGTTTTTT.

This clonotype has only a few counts. This chain connects TRBV5-1 to TRBJ2-3; TRBD2 agrees at 7 bases. The V gene end was trimmed by 0 bases and the J gene end by 2 bases; junction bases not matched to a gene: 6. Germline lookup yields CDR1 SGHRS and CDR2 YFSETQ. The CDR3 spans 16 residues. The CDR3 loop is CASSLGLAEFTDTQYF. Here the CDR3 DNA reads TGCGCCAGCAGCTTGGGGCTAGCGGAGTTCACAGATACGCAGTATTTT.

V is TRBV7-9 and J is TRBJ1-1; no reliable D call. This CDR3 has 14 residues. The V end lost 1 base, the J end lost 0 bases, and 6 bases lay between the germline ends. Germline-derived CDR1 and CDR2 are SEHNR and FQNEAQ (reference sequence). The chain's CDR3 is CASSLGSLNTEAFF. For the CDR3, the DNA is TGTGCCAGCAGCTTAGGGTCTTTGAACACTGAAGCTTTCTTT.

V is TRBV12-3 or TRBV12-4 and J is TRBJ2-3, with TRBD1 identical over 8 bases. V lost 6 bases to trimming and J lost 5 bases; unmatched junction nucleotides: 10. The CDR3 has 15 amino acids. CDR3 sequence: CASSYYRTGRDTQYF. The CDR3 DNA reads TGTGCCAGCAGCTACTACAGGACAGGGAGAGATACGCAGTATTTT.

CDR3 coding DNA: TGTGCCAGCAGCTCCACAGATCTAAAAACCTATGGCTACACCTTC. It encodes CASSSTDLKTYGYTF. The rearrangement uses TRBV12-3 or TRBV12-4 and TRBJ1-2; D call uncertain. With 6 bases removed from V and 4 bases from J, the gap between germline ends came to 18 bases. The CDR3 totals 15 residues.

This clonotype was detected a few times. The rearrangement uses TRBV6-5 and TRBJ2-1; 11 positions agree with TRBD2. Trimming took 2 bases from V and 5 from J; bases not matched to a gene: 14. The CDR3 is made up of 19 amino acids. The germline CDR1 and CDR2 sequences are MNHEY and SVGAGI. The CDR3 protein is CASSYAGLADKRPHNEQFF. CDR3 sequence (DNA): TGTGCCAGCAGTTACGCGGGACTAGCGGACAAGCGACCCCACAATGAGCAGTTCTTC.

This clonotype was seen a single time. The chain uses TRBV4-1 and TRBJ1-3, with no clear D. The V and J ends lost 4 bases and 0 bases respectively, with 10 bases between them. Germline V lookup: CDR1 MGHRA, CDR2 YSYEKL. This CDR3 is built from 15 residues. CDR3 loop: CASSRLSDSGNTIYF. The CDR3 DNA sequence: TGCGCCAGCAGCCGACTTTCAGACTCTGGAAACACCATATATTTT.

The table lists this clonotype with many counts. CDR3 nucleotides: TGTGCCAGCAGTTACCGGGGAGGGCAGCTTACAGATACGCAGTATTTT. It translates to CASSYRGGQLTDTQYF. The rearrangement uses TRBV27 and TRBJ2-3; 7 nucleotides agree with TRBD2. The CDR3 length is 16 residues. J gave up 3 bases and V 4 bases, and 10 bases lay outside the gene matches. Germline assignment: CDR1 MNHEY and CDR2 SMNVEV (reference sequence).

V and J are TRBV7-2 and TRBJ2-7, with 10 positions matching TRBD1. The V gene end was trimmed by 2 bases and the J gene end by 7 bases; junction bases not matched to a gene: 14. The CDR3 consists of 17 residues. Germline V gives CDR1 SGHTA, CDR2 FQGNSA. The CDR3 protein is CASSLWAPGQGFKEQYF. CDR3 DNA sequence: TGTGCCAGCAGCTTATGGGCTCCGGGACAGGGGTTTAAAGAGCAGTACTTC.

As regards this clonotype: A much bigger clone sits one base away, suggesting this may be a read error. The chain employs TRBV29-1 and TRBJ2-1, with D hard to call. Germline V lookup: CDR1 SQVTM, CDR2 ANQGSEA. The CDR3 has 13 residues. V was pared by 5 bases and J by 2 bases, with 10 bases between. CDR3 nucleotides: TGCAGCGTTCGCCTGAAGCCCTACAATGAGCAGTTCTTC. The encoded protein is CSVRLKPYNEQFF.

At least ten counts were recorded for this clonotype. The chain combines TRBV11-2 with TRBJ2-2, with D unclear. V was clipped by 4 bases and J by 6 bases, with 21 bases between them. This CDR3 is built from 17 residues. Germline CDR1 SGHAT, CDR2 FQNNGV. This chain's CDR3 is CASSSYRPALKSGELFF. The CDR3 region has the DNA TGTGCCAGCAGCTCTTATAGGCCCGCCCTAAAGTCCGGGGAGCTGTTTTTT.

J is TRBJ1-4 and V is TRBV20-1; TRBD1 aligns across 9 bases. V was pared by 5 bases and J by 7 bases, with 11 bases of the junction left unmatched. The CDR3 runs to 15 residues. Germline assignment: CDR1 DFQATT and CDR2 SNEGSKA (reference sequence). CDR3: CSAYSQQGAGEKLFF. Written as DNA, the CDR3 is TGCAGTGCTTACTCTCAACAGGGGGCAGGTGAAAAACTGTTTTTT.